The 3 T cell receptor beta chains reported below all come from one sample, sequenced in a study of metastatic and nonmetastatic thyroid tumors. Every patient underwent thyroid surgery untreated. TCRdb re-processed the PCR reads through MiXCR. Of fewer than 35,000 clones listed, around 17% were seen once; the top ten hold roughly 12%. Material for sequencing was blood. Every receptor here comes from a male donor with papillary thyroid cancer or a benign thyroid nodule (not recorded which). Some clones in this sample may be carry-over from other donors' samples.

This clone was detected many times. The V gene is TRBV7-9, the J gene TRBJ2-1; 11 bases fit TRBD2. Trimming cost V 5 bases and J 6 bases; bases outside gene matches: 3. CDR1 and CDR2 from the germline V gene are SEHNR and FQNEAQ (reference sequence). This CDR3 spans 14 amino acids. The CDR3 protein is CASSPGTSGNEQFF. The CDR3, as DNA: TGTGCCAGCAGCCCCGGGACTAGCGGCAATGAGCAGTTCTTC. Complete variable domain (other parts from reference TRBV7-9 and TRBJ2-1): DTGVSQNPRHKITKRGQNVTFRCDPISEHNRLYWYRQTLGQGPEFLTYFQNEAQLEKSRLLSDRFSAERPKGSFSTLEIQRTEQGDSAMYLCASSPGTSGNEQFFGPGTRLTVL.

In this sample, this clone is medium-sized. J is TRBJ2-1 and V is TRBV28, with D possibly TRBD1 on 6 matching bases. This CDR3 region has 13 residues. V was pared by 1 base and J by 7 bases, with 8 bases between. The germline V gene has CDR1 MDHEN and CDR2 SYDVKM. The CDR3 DNA sequence: TGTGCCAGCAGTTTATTGACAGGTAATGAGCAGTTCTTC. It translates to CASSLLTGNEQFF.

This clone was seen ten or more times. This chain uses TRBV19 with TRBJ2-7, with D hard to call. Per the germline V gene, CDR1 is LNHDA and CDR2 is SQIVND (reference sequence). With 4 bases removed from V and 6 bases from J, the gap between germline ends came to 16 bases. The CDR3 contains 14 residues. The CDR3: CASSNGASASEQYF. The CDR3 bases are TGTGCCAGTAGTAACGGCGCTTCGGCCTCCGAGCAGTACTTC.